The 15 T cell receptor beta chains below all came from one sample that was sequenced in a study of regulatory and conventional T cells in breast cancer. MiXCR, applied by TCRdb to the PCR reads, yields one record per CDR3 protein. This table holds fewer than 20,000 distinct CDR3 sequences, approximately 32% found once. Sequencing was performed on conventional T cells from blood. These receptors were collected from a female donor in good health.

V gene TRBV24-1 combines with J gene TRBJ2-3; 12 bases are a match to TRBD2. Germline lookup yields CDR1 KGHDR and CDR2 SFDVKD. J lost 1 base, V lost 2 bases, and 3 bases had no gene match. The CDR3 covers 17 residues. CDR3 residues: CATSDSRLAGGTDTQYF. CDR3 DNA sequence: TGTGCCACCAGTGATTCACGACTAGCGGGGGGCACAGATACGCAGTATTTT.

This rearrangement joins TRBV12-3 or TRBV12-4 to TRBJ1-1, with a possible D match to TRBD1 (6 bases). The CDR3 extends over 13 amino acids. Deletions cut 4 bases from V and 3 bases from J, with 9 bases between. The CDR3 loop is CASSWGADTEAFF. CDR3 bases: TGTGCCAGCAGTTGGGGGGCGGACACTGAAGCTTTCTTT.

V usage is TRBV20-1 and J usage is TRBJ1-4, with 12 bases fitting TRBD1. With V trimmed by 1 base and J by 7 bases, 4 bases remained unmatched. CDR1 and CDR2 (germline): DFQATT, SNEGSKA (reference sequence). The CDR3 totals 15 residues. In DNA form, the CDR3 reads TGCAGTGCTAGAGGGGGACAGGGGGCTTTTGAAAAACTGTTTTTT. This codes for CSARGGQGAFEKLFF.

By its share, this clonotype is medium-sized (0.01 to 0.1%). The CDR3 here is CASSLGPLETNEQFF. The DNA for the CDR3 is TGTGCCAGCAGCTTGGGCCCACTCGAGACGAATGAGCAGTTCTTC. The V gene is TRBV5-6, the J gene TRBJ2-1; D gene ambiguous. The CDR3 contains 15 residues. Germline CDR1 reads SGHDT; CDR2 reads YYEEEE. V gave up 0 bases and J gave up 7 bases, with 14 bases separating them.

The chain combines TRBV4-2 with TRBJ1-5, with D uncertain. This CDR3 region has 16 residues. V was shortened by 0 bases and J by 6 bases, with 15 bases between the two germline ends. Germline V CDR1 and CDR2: LGHNA, YNFKEQ. The CDR3 sequence is CASSQDLVDRGQPQHF. The CDR3 DNA reads TGTGCCAGCAGCCAAGATCTTGTAGACCGAGGTCAGCCCCAGCATTTT.

This sequence joins TRBV20-1 and TRBJ2-1; 8 bases are shared with TRBD2. CDR3 length equals 15 residues. Germline V gene lookup returns CDR1 DFQATT and CDR2 SNEGSKA (reference sequence). J was trimmed by 4 bases and V by 4 bases; bases with no gene match: 9. The CDR3: CSATGLGRGYNEQFF. The CDR3 nucleotides read TGCAGTGCTACCGGTCTCGGGAGGGGGTACAATGAGCAGTTCTTC.

With respect to this clonotype: No conserved phenylalanine or tryptophan is present at the end of the CDR3, so a read error is the likely explanation. The chain has TRBV7-2 and TRBJ1-6; 7 bases are a match to TRBD1. The germline CDR1 and CDR2 sequences are SGHTA and FQGNSA. Trimming removed 3 bases from V and 6 bases from J; junction bases left unmatched: 2. This CDR3 region has 14 residues. CDR3 DNA: TGTGCCAGCAGCTTCCGGGACAGTAATTCACCCCTCCACCTT. It yields the protein CASSFRDSNSPLHL.

By sample fraction, this clonotype is medium-sized. This chain joins TRBV7-2 and TRBJ1-6; 7 bases are shared with TRBD1. Germline-derived CDR1 and CDR2 are SGHTA and FQGNSA. V shed 2 bases and J 7 bases; nucleotides not matched to a gene: 5. The CDR3 loop spans 15 amino acids. CDR3 amino acids: CASSLYGTVNSPLHF. DNA of the CDR3: TGTGCCAGCAGCTTATATGGGACAGTAAATTCACCCCTCCACTTT.

This clonotype was counted a single time. One end of the junction varies from germline; a read error may be responsible. This chain joins TRBV4-3 and TRBJ2-5; D gene unclear. From germline, CDR1 is LGHNA and CDR2 YSLEER. The CDR3 covers 15 residues. The CDR3, as DNA: TGCGCCAACAGCCAAGTATTTGCAGAACAAGAGACCCAGTACTTC. This gives the protein CANSQVFAEQETQYF.

V usage is TRBV7-3 and J usage is TRBJ2-1, with 11 bases lining up with TRBD2. CDR1 is SGHTA, CDR2 FQGTGA, per germline. CDR3 length: 18 amino acids. V trimming: 5 bases; J trimming: 7 bases; junction bases outside the gene matches: 16. This chain's CDR3 is CASSPVAGGQNRRNEQFF. CDR3 bases: TGTGCCAGCAGCCCAGTAGCGGGAGGGCAAAACCGGAGAAATGAGCAGTTCTTC.

The V and J genes are TRBV6-2 or TRBV6-3 and TRBJ1-1, with D hard to call. The CDR3 contains 15 residues. Trimming took 2 bases from V and 4 from J, leaving 14 bases between them. Per germline, CDR1 MNHEY and CDR2 SVGEGT. The CDR3 DNA reads TGTGCCAGCAGTTACAAGACGGAATATGGCACTGAAGCTTTCTTT. It yields the protein CASSYKTEYGTEAFF.

This clonotype is medium-sized. The J gene is TRBJ2-3, the V gene TRBV20-1; D unresolved. Germline CDR1 and CDR2: DFQATT and SNEGSKA (reference sequence). V lost 2 bases and J lost 0, with 12 bases in between. This CDR3 is built from 15 residues. The CDR3 reads CSARNGQLSTDTQYF. The CDR3 DNA reads TGCAGTGCTAGAAATGGCCAACTAAGCACAGATACGCAGTATTTT.

This clonotype turned up a few times. As DNA, the CDR3 is TGTGCCAGCAGTTTAATAGCGGGCCTACCCAATGAGCAGTTCTTC. Its translation: CASSLIAGLPNEQFF. The genes are TRBV28 and TRBJ2-1, with 7 bases identical to TRBD2. Germline CDR1 MDHEN, CDR2 SYDVKM. Losses at the gene ends were 2 bases for V and 6 bases for J; bases not matched to a gene: 7. The CDR3 is 15 amino acids.

This clonotype has a single count. The limits of the CDR3 on the DNA are not certain, so only TCRdb's listed CDR3 is given. V gene TRBV6-6 combines with J gene TRBJ1-2. CDR1 is MNHNY and CDR2 is SVGAGI in the germline V gene (reference sequence). Both ends counted, the CDR3 spans 13 residues. CDR3 amino acids: CASSYSVNYGCTF.

This clonotype showed up just a few times. The chain has TRBV9 and TRBJ1-2, with 9 bases lining up with TRBD1. The junction had 13 bases not matched to a gene; V was cut back by 3 bases and J by 4 bases. The length of the CDR3 is 17 residues. Germline CDR1 reads SGDLS; CDR2 reads YYNGEE. CDR3 protein: CASSGRTRDREGYGYTF. CDR3 in DNA: TGTGCCAGCAGCGGAAGGACCCGGGACAGGGAGGGCTATGGCTACACCTTC. The entire variable domain, with the rest obtained from reference TRBV9 and TRBJ1-2, is as follows: DSGVTQTPKHLITATGQRVTLRCSPRSGDLSVYWYQQSLDQGLQFLIQYYNGEERAKGNILERFSAQQFPDLHSELNLSSLELGDSALYFCASSGRTRDREGYGYTFGSGTRLTVV.